This T cell receptor beta chain emerged from a study of blood T cell repertoires in COVID-19. On the study more broadly: Acute-phase and convalescent COVID-19 samples originated in the United States, Italy and Spain. The analysed material was cDNA or gDNA that came from T cells, B-cell-depleted T cells, or PBMCs.

Authors' methods: Scientists estimated how many nucleated cells there were by amplifying reference gene primers. Generated by immunoSEQ multiplex PCR, the TCRdb table keeps only in-frame clones and is missing some. D and trimming come from the DNA, and the V and J calls and clone size come from that table. Here the sample spans tens of thousands of clones, about nine tenths being singletons. Trimming pared 6 bases from V and 11 bases from J, leaving 16 bases between. The CDR3 runs 12 residues. From germline, CDR1 is SNHLY and CDR2 FYNNEI. This TCR derives from a man in his 60s with acute or convalescent COVID-19. Sequenced material: peripheral blood. The chain has TRBV2 and TRBJ1-1; D perhaps matches TRBD1 (6 bases). CDR3 coding DNA: TGTGCCAGCAGAGATGACAGGTCGACGGCTTTCTTT. This encodes CASRDDRSTAFF.